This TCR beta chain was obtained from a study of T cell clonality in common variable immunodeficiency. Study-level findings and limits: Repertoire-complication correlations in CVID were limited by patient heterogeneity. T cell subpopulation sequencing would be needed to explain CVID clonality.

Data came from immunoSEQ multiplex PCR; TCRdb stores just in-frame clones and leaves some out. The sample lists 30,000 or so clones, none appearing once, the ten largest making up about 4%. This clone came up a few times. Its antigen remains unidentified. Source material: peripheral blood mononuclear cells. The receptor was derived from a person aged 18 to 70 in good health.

The part of the CDR3 DNA that was read is TGTGCCAGCAGTGCCCAAAGGACAGGGAACGAAAAA. Translated, it gives CASSAQRTGNEK. The CDR3 in full is CASSAQRTGNEKLFF. V and J are TRBV2 and TRBJ1-4; 8 bases are shared with TRBD1. The read gets to within 3 residues of the CDR3 end, and the germline J gene fills in the rest. Germline V gene lookup returns CDR1 SNHLY and CDR2 FYNNEI. CDR3 size: 15 residues. After removal of 4 bases from V and 8 bases from J, the junction contained 9 bases not matched to a gene.